This TCR beta chain was documented in a study of T cell responses to AZD1222 COVID-19 vaccine. Clones were sequenced by immunoSEQ multiplex PCR, and TCRdb holds only the in-frame ones, with some missing. Of about 69,000 clones listed, over 80% were seen once; the top ten hold roughly 25%. The V end was cut by 2 bases, the J end by 1 base, with 15 bases between. Germline CDR1 is SGHNT and CDR2 is YYREEE (reference sequence). The CDR3 length is 16 residues. Sequenced material: peripheral blood, taken 28 days after the second AZD1222 dose. V gene TRBV5-4 combines with J gene TRBJ1-1; D is unresolved. This TCR was recovered from an adult who received the AZD1222 COVID-19 vaccine. The CDR3 sequence is CASSFYQAVWNTEAFF. The DNA of the CDR3 is TGTGCCAGCAGCTTTTACCAGGCCGTATGGAACACTGAAGCTTTCTTT.